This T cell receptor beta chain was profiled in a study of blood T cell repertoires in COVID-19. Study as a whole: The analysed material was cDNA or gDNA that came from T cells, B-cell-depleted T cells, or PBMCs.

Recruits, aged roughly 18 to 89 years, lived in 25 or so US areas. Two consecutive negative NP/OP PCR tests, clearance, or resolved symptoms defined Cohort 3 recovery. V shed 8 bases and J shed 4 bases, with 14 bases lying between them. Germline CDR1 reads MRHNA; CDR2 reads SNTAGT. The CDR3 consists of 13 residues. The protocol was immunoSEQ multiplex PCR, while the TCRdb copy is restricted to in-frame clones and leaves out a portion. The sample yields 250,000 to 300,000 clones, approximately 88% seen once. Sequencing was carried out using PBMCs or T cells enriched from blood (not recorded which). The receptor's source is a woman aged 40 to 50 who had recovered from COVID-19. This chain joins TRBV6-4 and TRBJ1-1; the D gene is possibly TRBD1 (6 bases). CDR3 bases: TGTGCCAGCGCGATCGAGACAGGCACTGAAGCTTTCTTT. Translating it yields CASAIETGTEAFF.